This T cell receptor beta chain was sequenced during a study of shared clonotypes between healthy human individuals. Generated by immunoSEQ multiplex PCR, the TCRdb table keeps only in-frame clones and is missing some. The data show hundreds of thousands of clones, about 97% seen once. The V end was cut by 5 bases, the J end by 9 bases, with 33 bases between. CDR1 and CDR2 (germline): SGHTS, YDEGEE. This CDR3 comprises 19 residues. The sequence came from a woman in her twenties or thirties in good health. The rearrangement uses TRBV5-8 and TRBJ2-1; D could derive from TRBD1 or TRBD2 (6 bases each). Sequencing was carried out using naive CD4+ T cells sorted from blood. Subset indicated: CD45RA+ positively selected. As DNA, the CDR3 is TGTGCCAGCAGGTACCGTTACGACGAGGGTCGGCGGGACAAAGGTGAGCAGTTCTTC. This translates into CASRYRYDEGRRDKGEQFF.